The 30 T cell receptor beta chains listed next were all sequenced from one sample in a study of T cells in Graves' hyperthyroidism and ophthalmopathy. RNA transcripts yielded amplified TCR beta CDR3 regions. Primed by the HTBI set, a first-round RT-PCR was run on the TCR CDR3. MiXCR was run by TCRdb on the multiplex PCR reads, yielding one entry per CDR3 protein. Here the sample spans hundreds of thousands of distinct CDR3 sequences, just under 20% being singletons. Sequences were obtained from blood. The receptors were sampled from a man in his forties with Graves' ophthalmopathy.

The CDR3, as DNA: TGTGCCAGCATTCGGACTAGCGGAGCAGATACGCAGTATTTT. Translated, it gives CASIRTSGADTQYF. The chain employs TRBV6-1 and TRBJ2-3, with 10 bases lining up with TRBD2. The germline CDR1 and CDR2 sequences are MNHNS and SASEGT. V lost 7 bases and J lost 4; bases outside the gene matches: 5. The CDR3 contains 14 residues.

This clonotype turned up a few times. The chain carries TRBV29-1 and TRBJ1-1; possibly TRBD1 for D (5 bases). Trimming left V 4 bases short and J 3 bases short, with 18 bases between. This CDR3 is built from 15 residues. CDR1 is SQVTM, CDR2 ANQGSEA, per germline. CDR3 in amino acids: CSVGKNGGGYTEAFF. The CDR3 bases are TGCAGCGTTGGGAAAAACGGGGGGGGGTACACTGAAGCTTTCTTT.

This clonotype was seen at least ten times. This chain connects TRBV20-1 to TRBJ2-3, with D perhaps TRBD2 (6 bases). The CDR3 is 18 amino acids. Germline V CDR1 and CDR2: DFQATT, SNEGSKA (reference sequence). Trimming shortened V by 4 bases and J by 0 bases, and 23 bases separated the two germline ends. DNA for the CDR3: TGCAGTGCTAATCCCGGGACTCAAAGAGGGTATAGCACAGATACGCAGTATTTT. It encodes CSANPGTQRGYSTDTQYF.

J is TRBJ2-7 and V is TRBV19; D is perhaps TRBD1 (6 bases). The V gene lost 1 base and the J gene lost 2 bases, with 12 bases spanning the gap. Germline V gene lookup returns CDR1 LNHDA and CDR2 SQIVND (reference sequence). This CDR3 has 15 amino acids. CDR3 DNA sequence: TGTGCCAGTAGTATAGGTGGGGGCCCTCCCTACGAGCAGTACTTC. Its protein product is CASSIGGGPPYEQYF.

This clonotype was observed at least ten times. V gene TRBV3-1 combines with J gene TRBJ2-5, with D unresolved. The CDR3 runs 13 residues. V was clipped by 4 bases and J by 4 bases, with 10 bases between them. The germline V gene encodes CDR1 LGHDT and CDR2 YNNKEL (reference sequence). The CDR3 DNA reads TGTGCCAGCAGCCTATTCTCCGGAGAGACCCAGTACTTC. It encodes CASSLFSGETQYF.

This chain connects TRBV13 to TRBJ2-7; TRBD1 might be the D (6 bases). Germline-derived CDR1 and CDR2 are PRHDT and FYEKMQ (reference sequence). CDR3 size: 13 residues. V was clipped by 5 bases and J by 3 bases, with 11 bases between them. CDR3 loop: CASSARQDYEQYF. CDR3 DNA: TGTGCCAGCAGCGCTCGACAGGACTACGAGCAGTACTTC.

This clonotype was recorded only once. The chain recombines TRBV7-2 with TRBJ1-5; perhaps TRBD1 as D (6 bases). This CDR3 comprises 13 residues. Germline V gene lookup returns CDR1 SGHTA and CDR2 FQGNSA. V was trimmed by 1 base and J by 12 bases, leaving 13 bases between them. The DNA of the CDR3 is TGTGCCAGCAGCTTAGGGGACACTCTTCTCCAGCATTTT. Residues: CASSLGDTLLQHF.

The rearrangement uses TRBV11-3 and TRBJ2-1; 7 positions match TRBD1. This CDR3 has 15 residues. V was pared by 1 base and J by 3 bases, with 3 bases of the junction left unmatched. Germline CDR1 is SGHNT and CDR2 is YENEEA. This chain's CDR3 is CASSLAGQHYNEQFF. CDR3 sequence (DNA): TGTGCCAGCAGCTTAGCGGGACAGCACTACAATGAGCAGTTCTTC.

This clonotype came up many times. The junction does not match germline at one end; this may be a read error. The V and J genes are TRBV7-7 and TRBJ2-5; no reliable D call. The CDR3 extends over 14 amino acids. CDR1 SSHAT and CDR2 FNYEAQ come from the germline V gene (reference sequence). Written as DNA, the CDR3 is TGTGCTAGCAGCCCCGAGAGCACTCAAGAGACCCAGTACTTC. Translated, it gives CASSPESTQETQYF. Together with reference TRBV7-7 and TRBJ2-5, the CDR3 gives the full variable domain: GAGVSQSPRYKVTKRGQDVTLRCDPISSHATLYWYQQALGQGPEFLTYFNYEAQPDKSGLPSDRFSAERPEGSISTLTIQRTEQRDSAMYRCASSPESTQETQYFGPGTRLLVL.

This clonotype was seen ten or more times. The rearrangement joins TRBV5-1 to TRBJ1-5; 9 bases match TRBD1. The CDR3 loop spans 19 amino acids. Losses at the gene ends were 6 bases for V and 3 bases for J; bases not matched to a gene: 19. CDR1 is SGHRS, CDR2 YFSETQ, per germline. This CDR3 reads CASTRDRALQCPTNQPQHF. The CDR3 coding sequence is TGCGCCAGCACCCGGGACAGGGCGCTTCAATGTCCGACCAATCAGCCCCAGCATTTT.

This sequence joins TRBV20-1 and TRBJ2-2; possibly TRBD1 or TRBD2 for D (7 bases each). Trimming cost V 6 bases and J 10 bases, with 18 bases left between them. Germline V CDR1 and CDR2: DFQATT, SNEGSKA (reference sequence). CDR3 length equals 13 residues. For the CDR3, the DNA is TGCAGTGCCTCCAGGGGGGGGGCAGAGGAGCTGTTTTTT. Residues: CSASRGGAEELFF.

This chain uses TRBV30 with TRBJ1-5; D unresolved. In germline, CDR1 is GTSNPN, CDR2 SVGIG (reference sequence). With 3 bases removed from V and 4 bases from J, the gap between germline ends came to 16 bases. The CDR3 loop spans 15 amino acids. The CDR3 DNA reads as TGTGCCTGGAGCGCCGGTTCGGCGGGGAATCAGCCCCAGCATTTT. Encoded protein: CAWSAGSAGNQPQHF.

This clonotype showed up just a few times. The chain has TRBV5-4 and TRBJ2-1; 14 nucleotides agree with TRBD2. CDR1 and CDR2 from the germline V gene are SGHNT and YYREEE (reference sequence). The length of the CDR3 is 17 residues. V was pared by 2 bases and J by 3 bases, with 4 bases of the junction left unmatched. The CDR3 loop is CASSFGLAGGGYNEQFF. The CDR3 nucleotides read TGTGCCAGCAGCTTCGGACTAGCGGGAGGAGGCTACAATGAGCAGTTCTTC.

This chain joins TRBV6-1 and TRBJ2-3; TRBD2 agrees at 7 bases. The ends lost 9 bases at V and 5 bases at J; junction bases unmatched: 8. Per the germline V gene, CDR1 is MNHNS and CDR2 is SASEGT. The CDR3 is 13 residues long. The CDR3 DNA follows: TGTGCCAGTGCGGGAGTGGTGGGAGATACGCAGTATTTT. As protein: CASAGVVGDTQYF.

The V gene is TRBV27, the J gene TRBJ1-1; D possibly corresponds to TRBD1 (5 bases). The CDR3 runs 11 residues. The V end lost 6 bases, the J end lost 7 bases, and 9 bases lay between the germline ends. The V gene's germline CDR1 is MNHEY and CDR2 SMNVEV (reference sequence). The CDR3 region is CASRGRFEAFF. For the CDR3, the DNA is TGTGCCAGCAGGGGACGGTTTGAAGCTTTCTTT.

This clonotype has only a few counts. This CDR3 is CASSGRDLINQPQHF. In DNA, the CDR3 is TGTGCCAGTAGTGGTAGGGACTTAATCAATCAGCCCCAGCATTTT. The chain couples TRBV19 to TRBJ1-5, with a weak D call TRBD1 (5 bases). The V and J ends lost 5 bases and 3 bases respectively, with 14 bases between them. CDR3 length equals 15 residues. CDR1 is LNHDA, CDR2 SQIVND, per germline (reference sequence).

This clonotype was seen more than once but under ten times. The J gene is TRBJ1-1, the V gene TRBV20-1; TRBD1 matches 12 bases. Germline V gives CDR1 DFQATT, CDR2 SNEGSKA (reference sequence). The CDR3 consists of 16 residues. V lost 6 bases to trimming and J lost 6 bases; unmatched junction nucleotides: 14. CDR3: CSAPSGTGGIGAEAFF. The CDR3 DNA is TGCAGTGCCCCCTCCGGGACAGGGGGCATTGGGGCTGAAGCTTTCTTT.

This clonotype turned up a few times. V usage is TRBV6-1 and J usage is TRBJ2-1; possibly TRBD1 or TRBD2 for D (5 bases each). The V gene's germline CDR1 is MNHNS and CDR2 SASEGT. The V gene lost 5 bases and the J gene lost 5 bases, with 19 bases spanning the gap. This CDR3 contains 16 residues. The DNA for the CDR3 is TGTGCCAGCAGTACCCCTGAAAGGGGAGCAAACAATGAGCAGTTCTTC. Translation: CASSTPERGANNEQFF.

The gene calls are TRBV4-2 and TRBJ2-1; 10 nucleotides align to TRBD2. The CDR3 spans 16 residues. Germline V gives CDR1 LGHNA, CDR2 YNFKEQ. The J segment lost 6 bases and the V segment lost 0 bases, leaving 5 bases of the junction unmatched. Here the CDR3 DNA reads TGTGCCAGCAGCCAAGAGGGGTTAGCGGGAGGCAATGAGCAGTTCTTC. It is translated as CASSQEGLAGGNEQFF.

The chain couples TRBV19 to TRBJ2-4; unclear D gene. The V gene lost 6 bases and the J gene lost 2 bases, with 11 bases spanning the gap. CDR1 and CDR2 (germline): LNHDA, SQIVND (reference sequence). The length of the CDR3 is 14 residues. CDR3 bases: TGTGCCAGTAGCGCGAGGTACCCCAAAAACATTCAGTACTTC. This encodes CASSARYPKNIQYF.

This clonotype was seen a handful of times. The chain employs TRBV24-1 and TRBJ2-1; D unresolved. Trimming removed 6 bases at V and 4 bases at J, with 9 bases between. CDR1 and CDR2 from the germline V gene are KGHDR and SFDVKD. The CDR3 length is 13 residues. Here the CDR3 reads CATSSGLYNEQFF. CDR3 bases: TGTGCCACCAGTTCCGGCCTATACAATGAGCAGTTCTTC.

Many counts were recorded for this clonotype. DNA of the CDR3: TGTGCCTGGAGTGTCTGGGGACAGGGGTCTCAGCCCCAGCATTTT. Protein sequence: CAWSVWGQGSQPQHF. The chain carries TRBV30 and TRBJ1-5, with 10 nucleotides matching TRBD1. The CDR3 sequence is 15 residues long. V lost 0 bases and J lost 6; bases outside the gene matches: 5. CDR1 is GTSNPN and CDR2 is SVGIG in the germline V gene (reference sequence).

The chain recombines TRBV18 with TRBJ2-2; 8 bases are a match to TRBD2. The germline V gene encodes CDR1 KGHSH and CDR2 LQKENI. CDR3 length: 14 residues. V dropped 4 bases and J dropped 3; count of bases not matched to a gene: 1. The CDR3 protein is CASSRAGDTGELFF. The CDR3 DNA reads TGTGCCAGCTCACGAGCGGGAGACACCGGGGAGCTGTTTTTT.

CDR3 in DNA: TGTGCCAGTAGTGGGACTAGCGGGGGAGAGCAGTTCTTC. Translating it yields CASSGTSGGEQFF. This chain uses TRBV19 with TRBJ2-1; 14 nucleotides match TRBD2. After removal of 5 bases from V and 10 bases from J, the junction contained 1 base not matched to a gene. CDR1 is LNHDA, CDR2 SQIVND, per germline (reference sequence). CDR3 length: 13 amino acids.

This chain joins TRBV20-1 and TRBJ2-7; TRBD2 matches 8 bases. CDR1 and CDR2 (germline): DFQATT, SNEGSKA (reference sequence). Losses at the gene ends were 4 bases for V and 5 bases for J; bases not matched to a gene: 7. The CDR3 totals 13 residues. DNA for the CDR3: TGCAGTGCTACTGTCGGGGGGGCGCACGAGCAGTACTTC. Translation: CSATVGGAHEQYF.

The chain uses TRBV4-2 and TRBJ1-6, with D unclear. V lost 2 bases, J lost 5 bases, and 10 bases lay in between. The CDR3 is made up of 15 amino acids. Germline CDR1 and CDR2: LGHNA and YNFKEQ. CDR3 amino acids: CASSQSRTNNSPLHF. The CDR3 DNA reads as TGTGCCAGCAGCCAATCTAGAACCAATAATTCACCCCTCCACTTT.

The CDR3 spells CASSYSPGLAGGHEQFF. CDR3 sequence (DNA): TGTGCCAGCAGTTACTCCCCGGGACTAGCGGGGGGGCATGAGCAGTTCTTC. V usage is TRBV6-2 or TRBV6-3 and J usage is TRBJ2-1, with 16 nucleotides matching TRBD2. V lost 0 bases and J lost 8; bases outside the gene matches: 4. CDR3 length: 17 residues. Germline V lookup: CDR1 MNHEY, CDR2 SVGEGT.

This clonotype came up many times. The V and J genes are TRBV6-1 and TRBJ2-1; 16 nucleotides line up with TRBD2. Germline lookup yields CDR1 MNHNS and CDR2 SASEGT. V trimming: 8 bases; J trimming: 6 bases; junction bases outside the gene matches: 7. CDR3 size: 16 residues. The CDR3 loop is CASGGTSGRGGNEQFF. The CDR3 DNA reads as TGTGCCAGCGGCGGGACTAGCGGGAGGGGAGGCAATGAGCAGTTCTTC.

The CDR3 region has the DNA TGTGCCAGCAGCCCATCCCTATTCGGACTCTATGGCTACACCTTC. Amino acids: CASSPSLFGLYGYTF. The chain is built from TRBV4-2 and TRBJ1-2, with unresolved D. The CDR3 runs to 15 residues. In germline, CDR1 is LGHNA, CDR2 YNFKEQ. V lost 4 bases to trimming and J lost 4 bases, with 16 bases between them.

This clonotype has a count of ten or more. The chain is built from TRBV3-1 and TRBJ2-1, with TRBD2 identical over 9 bases. The V and J ends lost 8 bases and 7 bases, in that order; junction bases with no gene match: 12. Germline-derived CDR1 and CDR2 are LGHDT and YNNKEL (reference sequence). The CDR3 spans 15 residues. The CDR3 region has the DNA TGTGCCAGCCAATTCTCCGGCGGGGGGGCGAATGAGCAGTTCTTC. Protein sequence: CASQFSGGGANEQFF.